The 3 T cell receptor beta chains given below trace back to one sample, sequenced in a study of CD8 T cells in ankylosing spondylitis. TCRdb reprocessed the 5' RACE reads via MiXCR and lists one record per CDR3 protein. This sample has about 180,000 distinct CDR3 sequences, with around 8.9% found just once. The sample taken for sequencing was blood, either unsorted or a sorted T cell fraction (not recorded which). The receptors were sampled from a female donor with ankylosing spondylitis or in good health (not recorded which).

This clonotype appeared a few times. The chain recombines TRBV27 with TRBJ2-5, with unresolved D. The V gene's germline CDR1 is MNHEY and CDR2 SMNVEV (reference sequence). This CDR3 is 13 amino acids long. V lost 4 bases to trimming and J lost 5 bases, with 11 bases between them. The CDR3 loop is CASSSLSGETQYF. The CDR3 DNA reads TGTGCCAGCAGTTCCCTAAGTGGGGAGACCCAGTACTTC.

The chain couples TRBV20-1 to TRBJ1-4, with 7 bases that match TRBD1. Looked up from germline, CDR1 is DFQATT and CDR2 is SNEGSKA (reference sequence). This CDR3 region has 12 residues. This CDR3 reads CRAGTDNEKLFF. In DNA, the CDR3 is TGCAGGGCCGGGACAGACAATGAAAAACTGTTTTTT.

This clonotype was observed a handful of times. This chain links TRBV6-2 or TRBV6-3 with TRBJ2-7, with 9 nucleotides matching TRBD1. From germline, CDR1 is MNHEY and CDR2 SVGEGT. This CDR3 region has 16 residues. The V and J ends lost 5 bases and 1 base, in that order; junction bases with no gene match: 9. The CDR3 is CASSDGVTGGSYEQYF. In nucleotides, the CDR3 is TGTGCCAGCAGTGACGGGGTGACAGGGGGATCCTACGAGCAGTACTTC.